Presented here are 22 T cell receptor beta chains from one specimen sequenced in a study of blood T cell repertoires in COVID-19. Only in-frame clones appear in the TCRdb table, and some are missing; sequencing was by immunoSEQ multiplex PCR. The sample has 50,000 to 60,000 clones, about 81% seen once. The sample consisted of peripheral blood. The receptor source for this set is an elderly woman with COVID-19, enrolled during active disease.

This clone was detected once. The genes are TRBV3-1 (or the pseudogene TRBV3-2) and TRBJ2-7; 10 bases map to TRBD2. Germline V gives CDR1 LGHDT, CDR2 YNNKEL (reference sequence). The CDR3 extends over 15 amino acids. Germline trimming cut 4 bases from V and 5 bases from J; bases unmatched to any gene: 8. The CDR3 loop reads CASSPGTSAIHEQYF. In DNA, the CDR3 is TGTGCCAGCAGCCCGGGGACTAGCGCAATCCACGAGCAGTACTTC.

The genes are TRBV7-3 and TRBJ2-3; 8 bases align to TRBD2. The CDR3 is 16 residues long. J gave up 0 bases and V 3 bases, and 5 bases lay outside the gene matches. The germline CDR1 and CDR2 sequences are SGHTA and FQGTGA. In DNA form, the CDR3 reads TGTGCCAGCAGCTTGGTAGCGGGACTTAGCACAGATACGCAGTATTTT. It is translated as CASSLVAGLSTDTQYF. The full variable domain, completed using reference TRBV7-3 and TRBJ2-3, is GAGVSQTPSNKVTEKGKYVELRCDPISGHTALYWYRQSLGQGPEFLIYFQGTGAADDSGLPNDRFFAVRPEGSVSTLKIQRTERGDSAVYLCASSLVAGLSTDTQYFGPGTRLTVL.

This clone was detected a few times. The chain is built from TRBV7-8 and TRBJ1-1; D not certain. Trimming removed 6 bases at V and 0 bases at J, with 17 bases between. The CDR3 loop spans 16 amino acids. Germline V gene data show CDR1 as SGHVS and CDR2 as FQNEAQ. The CDR3 region has the DNA TGTGCCAGCAGGCGGCGTCCTGGCGGTGTGAACACTGAAGCTTTCTTT. Translated, it gives CASRRRPGGVNTEAFF.

The chain links TRBV19 to TRBJ1-1; 9 bases line up with TRBD1. Germline CDR1 LNHDA, CDR2 SQIVND (reference sequence). The CDR3 spans 15 residues. The J segment lost 5 bases and the V segment lost 5 bases, leaving 9 bases of the junction unmatched. The CDR3 loop reads CASSLQGAVGTEAFF. CDR3 DNA: TGTGCCAGTAGTCTACAGGGGGCGGTAGGTACTGAAGCTTTCTTT.

This clone was seen a few times. The chain employs TRBV20-1 and TRBJ1-5; D is ambiguous. The CDR3 covers 13 residues. Germline CDR1 reads DFQATT; CDR2 reads SNEGSKA (reference sequence). V was clipped by 3 bases and J by 2 bases, with 8 bases between them. CDR3 coding DNA: TGCAGTGCTAGTTGGCGGGGCAATCAGCCCCAGCATTTT. Its protein is CSASWRGNQPQHF.

This clone has a single count. J is TRBJ2-6 and V is TRBV10-3, with D hard to call. Germline V CDR1 and CDR2: ENHRY, SYGVKD. V dropped 4 bases and J dropped 0 bases, with 4 bases sitting between them. CDR3 length equals 14 residues. The CDR3: CAISGSSGANVLTF. The DNA of the CDR3 is TGTGCCATCAGTGGGAGCTCTGGGGCCAACGTCCTGACTTTC.

This chain uses TRBV12-5 with TRBJ2-5, with D maybe TRBD2 (6 bases). The CDR3 is 14 residues long. Between the trimmed V and J ends, which lost 6 bases and 1 base, there was a span of 12 bases. Germline V gene lookup returns CDR1 LGHNT and CDR2 FRNRAP. The chain's CDR3 is CASGRGLVQETQYF. As DNA, the CDR3 is TGTGCTAGTGGGCGGGGCCTTGTCCAAGAGACCCAGTACTTC.

The V gene is TRBV19, the J gene TRBJ1-4, with D tentatively TRBD1 (6 bases). The CDR3 totals 15 residues. V lost 9 bases and J 0 bases, leaving 14 bases between the germline ends. The germline V gene encodes CDR1 LNHDA and CDR2 SQIVND (reference sequence). In DNA, the CDR3 is TGTGCCAGCCTGGGGGGGGGCGCAACTAATGAAAAACTGTTTTTT. Translated, it gives CASLGGGATNEKLFF.

This chain joins TRBV9 and TRBJ2-1; TRBD1 might be the D (6 bases). CDR3 size: 15 residues. Germline CDR1 SGDLS, CDR2 YYNGEE. With 6 bases removed from V and 0 bases from J, the gap between germline ends came to 13 bases. The CDR3 spells CASTGQQSSYNEQFF. Written as DNA, the CDR3 is TGTGCCAGCACCGGACAGCAGAGCTCCTACAATGAGCAGTTCTTC.

The V call is TRBV6-5, the J call TRBJ1-1; tentatively, D is TRBD1 (5 bases). CDR3 size: 14 residues. Germline CDR1 reads MNHEY; CDR2 reads SVGAGI. Trimming cost V 6 bases and J 11 bases, with 22 bases left between them. The chain's CDR3 is CASSQHGGPPGAFF. The CDR3 DNA reads as TGTGCCAGCAGCCAGCACGGGGGTCCCCCAGGGGCTTTCTTT.

The gene calls are TRBV9 and TRBJ2-6, with TRBD2 matching 12 bases. J gave up 0 bases and V 0 bases, and 7 bases lay outside the gene matches. Germline lookup yields CDR1 SGDLS and CDR2 YYNGEE. This CDR3 comprises 20 residues. The CDR3 coding sequence is TGTGCCAGCAGCGTAGGGACTAGCGGGATTCGGTTCTCTGGGGCCAACGTCCTGACTTTC. Residues: CASSVGTSGIRFSGANVLTF.

CDR3 loop: CASSLTRGSGANVLTF. As DNA, the CDR3 is TGTGCCAGCAGCCTGACGCGGGGATCTGGGGCCAACGTCCTGACTTTC. The chain carries TRBV11-3 and TRBJ2-6; perhaps TRBD2 as D (6 bases). CDR1 and CDR2 from the germline V gene are SGHNT and YENEEA. V was trimmed by 5 bases and J by 1 base, leaving 12 bases between them. The CDR3 sequence is 16 residues long.

The chain combines TRBV19 with TRBJ2-5; tentative D call: TRBD2 (5 bases). V gave up 4 bases and J gave up 7 bases, with 13 bases separating them. Germline values: CDR1 LNHDA, CDR2 SQIVND (reference sequence). This CDR3 is built from 13 residues. Here the CDR3 reads CASSTGDWGTQYF. The CDR3, as DNA: TGTGCCAGTAGTACCGGGGATTGGGGGACCCAGTACTTC.

The V call is TRBV5-1, the J call TRBJ2-6; 7 nucleotides match TRBD1. After removal of 7 bases from V and 1 base from J, the junction contained 5 bases not matched to a gene. The CDR3 length is 15 residues. CDR1 SGHRS and CDR2 YFSETQ come from the germline V gene. CDR3 amino acids: CASGPQGSGANVLTF. The CDR3 DNA is TGCGCCAGCGGACCACAGGGGTCTGGGGCCAACGTCCTGACTTTC.

This chain connects TRBV20-1 to TRBJ1-1; a possible D gene is TRBD1 (5 bases). The germline V gene encodes CDR1 DFQATT and CDR2 SNEGSKA (reference sequence). Deletions cut 5 bases from V and 5 bases from J, with 9 bases between. The length of the CDR3 is 11 residues. CDR3 coding DNA: TGCAGTGCTCAGGGTGGGACTGAAGCTTTCTTT. Translated: CSAQGGTEAFF.

This clone has more than one count but fewer than ten. This sequence joins TRBV19 and TRBJ2-5, with D possibly matching TRBD2 (5 bases). V was trimmed by 2 bases and J by 5 bases, leaving 18 bases between them. This CDR3 is 16 amino acids long. The V gene's germline CDR1 is LNHDA and CDR2 SQIVND (reference sequence). The CDR3 protein is CASSISTGSWGETQYF. CDR3 nucleotides: TGTGCCAGTAGTATATCGACGGGGTCGTGGGGTGAGACCCAGTACTTC.

V gene TRBV29-1 combines with J gene TRBJ1-1; a possible D gene is TRBD1 (5 bases). This CDR3 contains 13 residues. Germline V CDR1 and CDR2: SQVTM, ANQGSEA. CDR3 region: CLYRRGRDTEAFF. CDR3 sequence (DNA): TGCCTTTACAGGCGGGGTAGGGACACTGAAGCTTTCTTT.

This clone has more than one count but fewer than ten. V usage is TRBV9 and J usage is TRBJ2-1; 10 nucleotides match TRBD2. The CDR3 runs to 18 residues. The germline CDR1 and CDR2 sequences are SGDLS and YYNGEE. V lost 2 bases and J lost 5; bases outside the gene matches: 13. The chain's CDR3 is CASSVSLAAGGGHNEQFF. The CDR3, as DNA: TGTGCCAGCAGCGTGTCCCTTGCAGCGGGAGGGGGCCACAATGAGCAGTTCTTC.

This clone is a singleton in its sample. The rearrangement links TRBV11-2 to TRBJ2-7, with a tentative D call TRBD1 (6 bases). The CDR3 extends over 16 amino acids. The V end lost 1 base, the J end lost 5 bases, and 18 bases lay between the germline ends. Per germline, CDR1 SGHAT and CDR2 FQNNGV. For the CDR3, the DNA is TGTGCCAGCAGCTTAGGGGGTGGCAGGGGCACTAACGAGCAGTACTTC. Translating it yields CASSLGGGRGTNEQYF.

This clone was detected once. This chain uses TRBV19 with TRBJ2-2; TRBD1 matches at 9 bases. The germline V gene has CDR1 LNHDA and CDR2 SQIVND (reference sequence). After removal of 10 bases from V and 4 bases from J, the junction contained 7 bases not matched to a gene. The CDR3 length is 14 residues. This CDR3 reads CATSPGQGTGELFF. In nucleotides, the CDR3 is TGTGCCACCAGTCCGGGACAGGGCACCGGGGAGCTGTTTTTT.

The genes are TRBV2 and TRBJ1-5; 8 positions agree with TRBD1. The CDR3 extends over 14 amino acids. Germline V gives CDR1 SNHLY, CDR2 FYNNEI. V gave up 7 bases and J gave up 2 bases; unmatched junction bases: 4. Written as DNA, the CDR3 is TGTGCCAGCAAAGGGACAGGAGGCAATCAGCCCCAGCATTTT. This codes for CASKGTGGNQPQHF.

The CDR3 sequence: CASSVGQGTNQPQHF. The CDR3 region has the DNA TGTGCCAGCAGCGTAGGGCAGGGGACCAATCAGCCCCAGCATTTT. The rearrangement links TRBV9 to TRBJ1-5; weak D call: TRBD1 (6 bases). The CDR3 consists of 15 residues. Per the germline V gene, CDR1 is SGDLS and CDR2 is YYNGEE. V shed 0 bases and J shed 3 bases, with 10 bases lying between them.